The T cell receptor beta chain described here comes from a study of response to subunit inactivated influenza vaccine. TCRdb fed the RT-PCR reads into MiXCR, producing one record per CDR3 protein. Here the sample spans fewer than 600,000 distinct CDR3 sequences, 6.5% to 8% being singletons. Germline V lookup: CDR1 LNHDA, CDR2 SQIVND (reference sequence). The CDR3 spans 15 residues. Trimming cost V 2 bases and J 1 base; bases outside gene matches: 3. This receptor was taken from a man aged 50-75 years who received an inactivated influenza vaccine. Source: PBMCs from blood, taken roughly 24 months after vaccination. J is TRBJ1-1 and V is TRBV19, with 8 bases aligning to TRBD1. CDR3 residues: CASSIQGAKNTEAFF. CDR3 DNA: TGTGCCAGTAGTATACAGGGGGCGAAGAACACTGAAGCTTTCTTT.